Listed below are T cell receptor beta chains from one sample, sequenced in a study of cytomegalovirus exposure and HLA in healthy donors. The protocol was immunoSEQ multiplex PCR, while the TCRdb copy is restricted to in-frame clones and leaves out a portion. The repertoire holds about 360,000 clones, 86% seen once, with 0.83% in the top ten. Material: PBMCs. These receptors were obtained from a young woman in good health and CMV-seronegative. Each CDR3 is given with its conserved first and last residue. D genes are given only for firm matches. The listing skips clone size in some rows; elsewhere it reads once, few, many or a size class.

clone size,J gene,D gene,V gene,CDR3 DNA,CDR3 protein
NA,TRBJ1-5,NA,TRBV11-2,TGTGCCAGCAGCTTAGGCGGGGGCAATCAGCCCCAGCATTTT,CASSLGGGNQPQHF
NA,TRBJ1-2,NA,TRBV5-1,TGCGCCAGCAGGGAGGGAACGGACTATGGCTACACCTTC,CASREGTDYGYTF
NA,TRBJ1-1,TRBD1,TRBV7-9,TGTGCCAGCAGCACAACGGGACAGGGGGTGACTGAAGCTTTCTTT,CASSTTGQGVTEAFF
few,TRBJ1-5,NA,TRBV28,TGTGCCAGCAGTTTCTACTTCGTGGGCCTATATAGCAATCAGCCCCAGCATTTT,CASSFYFVGLYSNQPQHF
NA,TRBJ1-5,NA,TRBV5-8,TGTGCCAGCAGCTTGGGGACTCCCACTCAGCCCCAGCATTTT,CASSLGTPTQPQHF
NA,TRBJ1-4,TRBD1,TRBV6-1,TGTGCCAGCAGGAAGGGACAGGGGAGTGAAAAACTGTTTTTT,CASRKGQGSEKLFF
NA,TRBJ2-2,NA,TRBV27,TGTGCCAGCAGTCCCGAGACAGCCGCGAACACCGGGGAGCTGTTTTTT,CASSPETAANTGELFF
NA,TRBJ1-1,NA,TRBV28,TGTGCCAGCAGCATCAAGGGACTTCAAGCTTTCTTT,CASSIKGLQAFF
NA,TRBJ2-7,NA,TRBV9,TGTGCCAGCAGCGTAGGCGGCCAGCTAGTATCCTCCGAGCAGTACTTC,CASSVGGQLVSSEQYF
NA,TRBJ2-1,TRBD2,TRBV29-1,TGCAGCGGGGGACTAGCGTTTTATGAGCAGTTCTTC,CSGGLAFYEQFF
NA,TRBJ2-2,NA,TRBV28,TGTGCCAGCAGTTTACGGTTTACCGGGGAGCTGTTTTTT,CASSLRFTGELFF
NA,TRBJ2-7,NA,TRBV5-1,TGCGCCAGCACCCGACTAGTAACGGGTGAGCAGTACTTC,CASTRLVTGEQYF
NA,TRBJ2-2,TRBD2,TRBV5-1,TGCGCCAGCAGCTTGGTTCCGGGGGGGACGAACACCGGGGAGCTGTTTTTT,CASSLVPGGTNTGELFF
NA,TRBJ1-2,NA,TRBV9,TGTGCCAGCAGCGCCACAGGGAGCTATGGCTACACCTTC,CASSATGSYGYTF
NA,TRBJ2-3,TRBD1,TRBV6-1,TGTGCCAGCAGCGACAGGGGGGTCGATACGCAGTATTTT,CASSDRGVDTQYF
few,TRBJ1-1,NA,TRBV29-1,TGCAGCGTCTATAACACTGAAGCTTTCTTT,CSVYNTEAFF
few,TRBJ2-1,NA,TRBV7-2,TGTGCCAGCACCCCCCTGAATGAGCAGTTCTTC,CASTPLNEQFF
NA,TRBJ2-1,TRBD2,TRBV7-8,TGTGCCAGCAGCTCCTACGGCGGGGTAGCGGGGGGCGGGCAGTTCTTC,CASSSYGGVAGGGQFF
NA,TRBJ2-7,TRBD1,TRBV7-9,TGTGCCAGCAGCCCCCGACCCGGTTTACGGCAGGGGGCGTGGGAGCAGTACTTC,CASSPRPGLRQGAWEQYF
NA,TRBJ2-5,NA,TRBV5-1,TGCGCCAGCAAGCAGGGGCCTCCTCAAGAGACCCAGTACTTC,CASKQGPPQETQYF
NA,TRBJ2-1,NA,TRBV7-9,TGTGCCAGCAGCCCTCGGGCGGGGGCCCTGAGACGTGACAATGAGCAGTTCTTC,CASSPRAGALRRDNEQFF
NA,TRBJ1-1,TRBD1,TRBV18,TGTGCCAGCTCACCCAGGGGGGACACTGAAGCTTTCTTT,CASSPRGDTEAFF
NA,TRBJ2-2,TRBD2,TRBV9,TGTGCCAGCAGCGTCGGCGGGGGCACCGGGGAGCTGTTTTTT,CASSVGGGTGELFF
NA,TRBJ2-1,TRBD2,TRBV2,TGTGCCAGCAGTTTCTTAGCGGGGGGGCCAGATTATGAGCAGTTCTTC,CASSFLAGGPDYEQFF
NA,TRBJ2-7,TRBD1,TRBV2,TGTGCCAGCAGTGAGACAGGGCGGTTGATCGACGAGCAGTACTTC,CASSETGRLIDEQYF
once,TRBJ2-7,TRBD2,TRBV6-1,TGTGCCAGCAGACTAGCGGGGGCCTACGAGCAGTACTTC,CASRLAGAYEQYF
NA,TRBJ2-7,TRBD1,TRBV6-1,TGTGCCAGCACCCCAGGAGGGACAGGGGACGAGCAGTACTTC,CASTPGGTGDEQYF
NA,TRBJ2-5,TRBD1,TRBV5-1,TGCGCCAGCAGCTTTGACAGGGTTGAGACCCAGTACTTC,CASSFDRVETQYF
NA,TRBJ2-6,NA,TRBV9,TGTGCCAGCAGCGGAGGAGGCGGGGATGGCTCTGGGGCCAACGTCCTGACTTTC,CASSGGGGDGSGANVLTF
NA,TRBJ1-1,NA,TRBV5-1,TGCGCCAGCAGCTCCCAGGGTACCAACACTGAAGCTTTCTTT,CASSSQGTNTEAFF
NA,TRBJ2-2,NA,TRBV4-1,TGCGCCAGCAGCCAAGAAGTGGTGCGGCGGGAGCTGTTTTTT,CASSQEVVRRELFF
NA,TRBJ2-3,TRBD2,TRBV28,TGTGCCAGCAGTTATTCGACTAGCGGGGGGCGCACAGATACGCAGTATTTT,CASSYSTSGGRTDTQYF
NA,TRBJ1-5,TRBD1,TRBV2,TGTGCCAGCAGTAAATGGGGACAGGAAAATCAGCCCCAGCATTTT,CASSKWGQENQPQHF
NA,TRBJ2-7,TRBD1,TRBV29-1,TGCAGCGTTTCAGGGGGCGATCCTCCGTTAGTCGCCTACGAGCAGTACTTC,CSVSGGDPPLVAYEQYF
NA,TRBJ2-7,NA,TRBV5-4,TGTGCCAGCAGCTCGCGACAGTCCTACGAGCAGTACTTC,CASSSRQSYEQYF
NA,TRBJ2-5,TRBD2,TRBV28,TGTGCCAGCAGTTTTCTAGCGGGAGTGGAGACCCAGTACTTC,CASSFLAGVETQYF
few,TRBJ1-1,NA,TRBV7-8,TGTGCCAGCAGCTTAATTGCGGGGAACACTGAAGCTTTCTTT,CASSLIAGNTEAFF
NA,TRBJ2-5,TRBD1,TRBV28,TGTGCCAGCAGTCAATTGACAGGGGGCAGGGAGACCCAGTACTTC,CASSQLTGGRETQYF
NA,TRBJ1-3,NA,TRBV7-9,TGTGCCAGCAGCCACCCTCAGGATCCCTACTCTGGAAACACCATATATTTT,CASSHPQDPYSGNTIYF
NA,TRBJ2-1,TRBD2,TRBV7-6,TGTGCCAGCAGCTCGGCGGGAGTAGGGAACAATGAGCAGTTCTTC,CASSSAGVGNNEQFF
NA,TRBJ2-3,NA,TRBV6-1,TGTGCCAGCAGGCGATCCGGGAGTAGCACAGATACGCAGTATTTT,CASRRSGSSTDTQYF